This T cell receptor (beta chain) originates from a study of blood T cell repertoires in COVID-19. Germline CDR1 is GTSNPN and CDR2 is SVGIG (reference sequence). This CDR3 comprises 14 residues. Germline trimming cut 8 bases from V and 0 bases from J; bases unmatched to any gene: 5. Original processing notes: Reference gene primer amplification gave estimated nucleated cell counts. Clones were sequenced by immunoSEQ multiplex PCR, and TCRdb holds only the in-frame ones, with some missing. For V, J and clone size, that table is used; D and trimming come from the DNA. The sample consists of hundreds of thousands of clones, roughly 88% of them appearing once.

The chain links TRBV30 to TRBJ2-2; TRBD1 matches 8 bases. Sequenced sample: PBMCs or T cells enriched from blood (not recorded which). This clonotype was sampled from a woman in her thirties or forties with acute COVID-19. The CDR3 reads CAGQGQTNTGELFF. CDR3 in DNA: TGTGCCGGACAGGGACAGACGAACACCGGGGAGCTGTTTTTT.